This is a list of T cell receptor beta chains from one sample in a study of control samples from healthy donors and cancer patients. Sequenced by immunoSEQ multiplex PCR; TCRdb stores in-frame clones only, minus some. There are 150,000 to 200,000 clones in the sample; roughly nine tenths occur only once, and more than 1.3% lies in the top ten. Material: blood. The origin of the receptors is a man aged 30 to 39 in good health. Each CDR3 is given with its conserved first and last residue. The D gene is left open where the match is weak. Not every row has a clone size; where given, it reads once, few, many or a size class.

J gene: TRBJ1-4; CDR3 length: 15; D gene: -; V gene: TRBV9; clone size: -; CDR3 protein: CASSVGGLSNEKLFF; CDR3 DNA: TGTGCCAGCAGCGTAGGGGGACTCTCAAATGAAAAACTGTTTTTT
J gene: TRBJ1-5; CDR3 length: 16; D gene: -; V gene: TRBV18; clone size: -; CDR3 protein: CASSPSGSNSNQPQHF; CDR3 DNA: TGTGCCAGCTCACCGTCGGGTTCGAATAGCAATCAGCCCCAGCATTTT
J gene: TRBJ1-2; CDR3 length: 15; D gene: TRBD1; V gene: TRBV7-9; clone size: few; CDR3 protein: CASSSNGQGAGGYTF; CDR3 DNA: TGTGCCAGCAGCTCGAACGGACAGGGGGCAGGTGGCTACACCTTC
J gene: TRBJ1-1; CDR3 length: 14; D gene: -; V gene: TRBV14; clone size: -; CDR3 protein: CASSQYTGHTEAFF; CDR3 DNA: TGTGCCAGCAGCCAGTATACAGGGCACACTGAAGCTTTCTTT
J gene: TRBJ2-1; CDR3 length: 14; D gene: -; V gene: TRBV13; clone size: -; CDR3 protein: CASSLRDFNNEQFF; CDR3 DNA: TGTGCCAGCAGCCTCCGGGACTTTAACAATGAGCAGTTCTTC
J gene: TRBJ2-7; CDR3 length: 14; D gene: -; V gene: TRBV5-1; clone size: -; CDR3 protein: CASSFGGGGYEQYF; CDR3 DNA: TGCGCCAGCAGCTTCGGAGGAGGGGGCTACGAGCAGTACTTC
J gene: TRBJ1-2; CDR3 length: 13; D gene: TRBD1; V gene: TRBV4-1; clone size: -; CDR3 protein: CASSRRQGDGYTF; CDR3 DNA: TGCGCCAGCAGCCGCAGACAGGGAGATGGCTACACCTTC
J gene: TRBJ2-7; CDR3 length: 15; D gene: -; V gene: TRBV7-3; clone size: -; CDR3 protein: CASSLRTGFPYEQYF; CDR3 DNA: TGTGCCAGCAGCTTACGAACAGGGTTCCCCTACGAGCAGTACTTC
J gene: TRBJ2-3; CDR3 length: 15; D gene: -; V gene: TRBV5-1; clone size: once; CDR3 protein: CASSRNSPSTDTQYF; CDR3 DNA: TGCGCCAGCAGCCGGAACAGTCCTAGCACAGATACGCAGTATTTT
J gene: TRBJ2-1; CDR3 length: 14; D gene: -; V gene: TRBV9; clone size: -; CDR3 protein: CASSLRLADNEQFF; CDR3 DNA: TGTGCCAGCAGCCTCAGATTAGCCGACAATGAGCAGTTCTTC
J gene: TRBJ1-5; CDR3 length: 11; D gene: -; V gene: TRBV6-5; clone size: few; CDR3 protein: CASSGDRAQHF; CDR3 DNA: TGTGCCAGCAGCGGGGACCGGGCCCAGCATTTT
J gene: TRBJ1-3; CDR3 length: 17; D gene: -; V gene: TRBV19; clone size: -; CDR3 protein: CASSPRTLQASGNTIYF; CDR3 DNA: TGTGCCAGTAGTCCCCGGACCCTTCAGGCCTCTGGAAACACCATATATTTT
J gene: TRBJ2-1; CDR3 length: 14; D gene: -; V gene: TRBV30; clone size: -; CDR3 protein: CAWSSWPGADEQFF; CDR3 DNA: TGTGCCTGGAGCTCCTGGCCGGGGGCGGATGAGCAGTTCTTC
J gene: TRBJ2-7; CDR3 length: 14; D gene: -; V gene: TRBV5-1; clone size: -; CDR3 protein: CASSLEPGRYEQYF; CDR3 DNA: TGCGCCAGCAGCTTGGAGCCGGGGCGCTACGAGCAGTACTTC
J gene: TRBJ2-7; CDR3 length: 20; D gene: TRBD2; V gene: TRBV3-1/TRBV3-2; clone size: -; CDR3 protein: CASSADLGQLAGLPLYEQYF; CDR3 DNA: TGTGCCAGCAGCGCAGATCTAGGTCAGCTAGCGGGCCTTCCCCTCTACGAGCAGTACTTC
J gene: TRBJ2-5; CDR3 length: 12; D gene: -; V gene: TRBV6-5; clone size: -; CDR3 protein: CASKSGGETQYF; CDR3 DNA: TGTGCCAGCAAATCAGGGGGGGAGACCCAGTACTTC
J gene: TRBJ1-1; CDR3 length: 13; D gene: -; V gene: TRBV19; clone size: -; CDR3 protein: CASSMGGNTEAFF; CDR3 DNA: TGTGCCAGTAGTATGGGAGGGAACACTGAAGCTTTCTTT
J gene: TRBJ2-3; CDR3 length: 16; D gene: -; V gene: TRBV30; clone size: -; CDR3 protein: CAWSLEALVNTDTQYF; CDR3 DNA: TGTGCCTGGAGTCTAGAAGCCCTCGTAAACACAGATACGCAGTATTTT
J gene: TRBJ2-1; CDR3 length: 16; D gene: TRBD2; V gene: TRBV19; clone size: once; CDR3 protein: CASSRYLAASYNEQFF; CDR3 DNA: TGTGCCAGTAGTCGGTACCTAGCGGCCTCCTACAATGAGCAGTTCTTC
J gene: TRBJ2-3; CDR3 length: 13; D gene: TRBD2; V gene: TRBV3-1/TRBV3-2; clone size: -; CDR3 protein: CASGTSAPDTQYF; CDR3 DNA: TGTGCCAGCGGGACTAGCGCCCCAGATACGCAGTATTTT
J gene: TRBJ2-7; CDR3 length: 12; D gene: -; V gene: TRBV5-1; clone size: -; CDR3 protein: CASSGVSGEQYF; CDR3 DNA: TGCGCCAGCAGCGGGGTGTCGGGTGAGCAGTACTTC
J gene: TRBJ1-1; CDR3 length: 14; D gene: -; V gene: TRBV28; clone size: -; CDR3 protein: CASSALTANTEAFF; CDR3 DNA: TGTGCCAGCAGTGCCTTGACCGCGAACACTGAAGCTTTCTTT
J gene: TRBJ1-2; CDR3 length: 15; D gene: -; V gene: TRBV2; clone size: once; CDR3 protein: CASSRGEPGLAGYTF; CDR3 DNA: TGTGCCAGCAGTCGGGGAGAGCCCGGACTGGCTGGCTACACCTTC
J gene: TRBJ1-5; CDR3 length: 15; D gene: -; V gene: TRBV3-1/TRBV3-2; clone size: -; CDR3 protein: CASSQGEVRNQPQHF; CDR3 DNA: TGTGCCAGCAGCCAAGGCGAGGTAAGGAATCAGCCCCAGCATTTT
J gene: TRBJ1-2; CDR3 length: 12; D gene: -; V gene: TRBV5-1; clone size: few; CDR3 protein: CASRALNYGYTF; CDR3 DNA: TGCGCCAGCAGGGCCCTTAACTATGGCTACACCTTC
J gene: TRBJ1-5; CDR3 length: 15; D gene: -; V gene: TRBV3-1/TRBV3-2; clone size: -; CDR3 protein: CASSQGGLSNQPQHF; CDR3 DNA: TGTGCCAGCAGCCAGGGGGGTCTGAGCAATCAGCCCCAGCATTTT
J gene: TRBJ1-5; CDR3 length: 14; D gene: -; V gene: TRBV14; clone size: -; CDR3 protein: CASSQGGTAQPQHF; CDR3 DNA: TGTGCCAGCAGCCAAGGTGGGACTGCCCAGCCCCAGCATTTT
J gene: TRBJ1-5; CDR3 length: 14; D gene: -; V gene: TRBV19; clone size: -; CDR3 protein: CASSIIGGNQPQHF; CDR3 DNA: TGTGCCAGTAGTATTATAGGGGGCAATCAGCCCCAGCATTTT
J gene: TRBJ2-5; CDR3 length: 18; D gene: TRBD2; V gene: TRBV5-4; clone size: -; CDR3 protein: CASSSLGLAGGPQETQYF; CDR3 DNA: TGTGCCAGCAGCTCGCTGGGACTAGCGGGGGGGCCGCAAGAGACCCAGTACTTC
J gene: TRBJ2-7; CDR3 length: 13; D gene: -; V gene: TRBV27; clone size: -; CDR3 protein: CASSLNRAGEQYF; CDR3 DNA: TGTGCCAGCAGTTTAAACAGGGCGGGCGAGCAGTACTTC
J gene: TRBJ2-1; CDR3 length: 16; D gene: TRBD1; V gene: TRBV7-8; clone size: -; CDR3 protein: CASDAATGGPGGEQFF; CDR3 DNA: TGTGCCAGCGATGCCGCAACAGGGGGCCCCGGGGGTGAGCAGTTCTTC
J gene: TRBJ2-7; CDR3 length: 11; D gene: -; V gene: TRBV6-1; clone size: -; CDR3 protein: CASSEGYEQYF; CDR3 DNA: TGTGCCAGCAGTGAAGGATACGAGCAGTACTTC
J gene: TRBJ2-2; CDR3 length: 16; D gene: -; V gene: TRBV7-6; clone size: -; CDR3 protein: CASSVRSPSAGGELFF; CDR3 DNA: TGTGCCAGCAGCGTAAGATCGCCTAGCGCGGGAGGGGAGCTGTTTTTT
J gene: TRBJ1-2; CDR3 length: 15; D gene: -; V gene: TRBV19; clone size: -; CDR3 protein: CASKILGQGNFGYTF; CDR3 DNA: TGTGCCAGTAAAATCCTTGGGCAGGGAAATTTTGGCTACACCTTC
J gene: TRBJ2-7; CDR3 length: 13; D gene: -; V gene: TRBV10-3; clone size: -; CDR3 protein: CAIRADGRPEQYF; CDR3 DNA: TGTGCCATCAGGGCGGACGGCCGTCCAGAGCAGTACTTC
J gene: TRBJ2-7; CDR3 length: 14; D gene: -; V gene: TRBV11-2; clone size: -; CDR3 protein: CASSLERVSYEQYF; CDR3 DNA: TGTGCCAGCAGCTTAGAAAGGGTTTCCTACGAGCAGTACTTC
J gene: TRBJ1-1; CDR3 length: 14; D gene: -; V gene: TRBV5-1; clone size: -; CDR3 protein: CASSLAGVETEAFF; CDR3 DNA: TGCGCCAGCAGCTTGGCTGGGGTGGAGACTGAAGCTTTCTTT
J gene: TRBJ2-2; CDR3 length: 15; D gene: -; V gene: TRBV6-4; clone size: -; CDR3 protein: CASSAEGLNTGELFF; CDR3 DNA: TGTGCCAGCAGTGCCGAAGGGTTAAACACCGGGGAGCTGTTTTTT
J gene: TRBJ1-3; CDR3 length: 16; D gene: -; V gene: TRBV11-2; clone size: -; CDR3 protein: CASSLGSRTSGNTIYF; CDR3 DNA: TGTGCCAGCAGCTTAGGGTCACGGACCTCTGGAAACACCATATATTTT
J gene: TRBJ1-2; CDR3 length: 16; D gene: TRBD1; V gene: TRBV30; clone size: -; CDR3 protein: CAWSARPRQGAFGYTF; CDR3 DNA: TGTGCCTGGAGTGCTAGACCGAGACAGGGGGCGTTTGGCTACACCTTC
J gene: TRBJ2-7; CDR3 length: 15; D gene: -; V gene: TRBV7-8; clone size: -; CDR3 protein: CASSLERAPSYEQYF; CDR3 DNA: TGTGCCAGCAGCTTGGAAAGGGCCCCCTCCTACGAGCAGTACTTC
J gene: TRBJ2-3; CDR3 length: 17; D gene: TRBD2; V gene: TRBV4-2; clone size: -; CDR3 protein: CASSQGSAGGRTDTQYF; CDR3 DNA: TGTGCCAGCAGCCAAGGTTCCGCGGGAGGGCGCACAGATACGCAGTATTTT
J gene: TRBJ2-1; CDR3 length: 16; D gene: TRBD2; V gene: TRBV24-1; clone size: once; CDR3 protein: CATSDWGAGARNEQFF; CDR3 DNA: TGTGCCACCAGTGATTGGGGAGCGGGAGCTCGGAATGAGCAGTTCTTC
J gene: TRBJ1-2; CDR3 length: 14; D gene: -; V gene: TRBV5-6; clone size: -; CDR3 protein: CASSSGTASYGYTF; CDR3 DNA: TGTGCCAGCAGCTCTGGGACGGCCTCCTATGGCTACACCTTC
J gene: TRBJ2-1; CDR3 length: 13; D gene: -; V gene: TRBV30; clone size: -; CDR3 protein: CAWSVGDPTLKFF; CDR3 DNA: TGTGCCTGGAGTGTAGGTGATCCTACACTGAAGTTCTTC
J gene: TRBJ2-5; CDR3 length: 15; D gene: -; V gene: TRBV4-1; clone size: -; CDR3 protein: CASSQGQTYQETQYF; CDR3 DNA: TGCGCCAGCAGCCAAGGGCAGACGTACCAAGAGACCCAGTACTTC
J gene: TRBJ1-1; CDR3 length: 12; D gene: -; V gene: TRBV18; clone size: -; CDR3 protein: CASSRLNTEAFF; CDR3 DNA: TGTGCCAGCTCAAGGTTGAACACTGAAGCTTTCTTT
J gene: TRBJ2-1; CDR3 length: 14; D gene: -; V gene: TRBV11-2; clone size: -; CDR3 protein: CASRKTGSYNEQFF; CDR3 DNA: TGTGCCAGCAGAAAGACAGGTTCCTACAATGAGCAGTTCTTC
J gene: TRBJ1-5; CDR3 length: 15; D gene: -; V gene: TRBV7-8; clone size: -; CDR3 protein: CASSLQKASNQPQHF; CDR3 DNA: TGTGCCAGCAGCTTACAGAAGGCAAGCAATCAGCCCCAGCATTTT
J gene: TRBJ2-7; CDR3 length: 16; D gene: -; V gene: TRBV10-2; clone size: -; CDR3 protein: CASSEPRSVNGHEQYF; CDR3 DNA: TGCGCCAGCAGTGAGCCGAGGTCCGTAAATGGCCACGAGCAGTACTTC
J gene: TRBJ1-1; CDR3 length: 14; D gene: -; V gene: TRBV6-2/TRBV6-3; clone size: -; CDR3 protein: CASSVRTGGTEAFF; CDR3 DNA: TGTGCCAGCAGTGTGCGAACGGGTGGGACTGAAGCTTTCTTT
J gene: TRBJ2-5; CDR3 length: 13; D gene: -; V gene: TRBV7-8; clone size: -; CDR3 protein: CASSLARRETQYF; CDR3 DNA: TGTGCCAGCAGCTTAGCGAGGCGGGAGACCCAGTACTTC
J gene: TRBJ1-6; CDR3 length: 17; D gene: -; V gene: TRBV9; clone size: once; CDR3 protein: CASSGARVSSYNSPLHF; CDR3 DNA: TGTGCCAGCAGCGGTGCCCGGGTGAGCTCCTATAATTCACCCCTCCACTTT
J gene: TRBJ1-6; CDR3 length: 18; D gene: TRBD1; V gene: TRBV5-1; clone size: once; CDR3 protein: CASSLGTGGSSYNSPLHF; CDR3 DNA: TGCGCCAGCAGCTTGGGAACAGGGGGAAGCTCCTATAATTCACCCCTCCACTTT
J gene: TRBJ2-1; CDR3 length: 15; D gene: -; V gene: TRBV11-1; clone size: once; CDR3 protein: CASSLGPPLYNEQFF; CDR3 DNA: TGTGCCAGCAGCTTAGGACCACCTCTCTACAATGAGCAGTTCTTC
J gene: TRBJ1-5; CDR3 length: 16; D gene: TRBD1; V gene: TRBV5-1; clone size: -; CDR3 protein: CASSLTGGKGNQPQHF; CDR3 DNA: TGCGCCAGCAGCTTAACAGGGGGGAAGGGCAATCAGCCCCAGCATTTT
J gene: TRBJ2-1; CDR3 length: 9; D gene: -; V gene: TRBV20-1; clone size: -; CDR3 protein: CSARDPRIF; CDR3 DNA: TGCAGTGCTAGAGACCCTCGCATCTTC
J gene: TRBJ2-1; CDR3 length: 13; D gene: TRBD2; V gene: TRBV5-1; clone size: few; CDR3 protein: CASSYISGTEQFF; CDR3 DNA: TGCGCCAGCAGCTACATTAGCGGGACAGAGCAGTTCTTC
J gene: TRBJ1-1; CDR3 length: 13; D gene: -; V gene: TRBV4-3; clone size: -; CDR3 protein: CASSQGRGYEAFF; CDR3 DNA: TGCGCCAGCAGCCAAGGGCGGGGGTATGAAGCTTTCTTT
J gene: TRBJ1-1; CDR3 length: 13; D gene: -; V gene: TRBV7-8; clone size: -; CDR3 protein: CASSLEVFTEAFF; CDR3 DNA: TGTGCCAGCAGCTTAGAAGTTTTCACTGAAGCTTTCTTT